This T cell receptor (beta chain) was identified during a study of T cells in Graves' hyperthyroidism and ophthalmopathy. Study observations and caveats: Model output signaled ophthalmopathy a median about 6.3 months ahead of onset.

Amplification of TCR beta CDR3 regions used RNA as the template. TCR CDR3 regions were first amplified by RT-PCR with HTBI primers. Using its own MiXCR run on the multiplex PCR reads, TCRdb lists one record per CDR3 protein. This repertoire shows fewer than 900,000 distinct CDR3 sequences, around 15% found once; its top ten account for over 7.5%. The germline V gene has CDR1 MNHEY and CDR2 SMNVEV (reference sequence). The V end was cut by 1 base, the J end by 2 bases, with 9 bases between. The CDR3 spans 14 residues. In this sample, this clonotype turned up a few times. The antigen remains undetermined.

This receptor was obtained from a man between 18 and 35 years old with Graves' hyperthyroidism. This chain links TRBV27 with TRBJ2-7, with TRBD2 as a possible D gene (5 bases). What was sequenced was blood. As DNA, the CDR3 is TGTGCCAGCAGTTTATACGGGGAAACCTACGAGCAGTACTTC. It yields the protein CASSLYGETYEQYF.